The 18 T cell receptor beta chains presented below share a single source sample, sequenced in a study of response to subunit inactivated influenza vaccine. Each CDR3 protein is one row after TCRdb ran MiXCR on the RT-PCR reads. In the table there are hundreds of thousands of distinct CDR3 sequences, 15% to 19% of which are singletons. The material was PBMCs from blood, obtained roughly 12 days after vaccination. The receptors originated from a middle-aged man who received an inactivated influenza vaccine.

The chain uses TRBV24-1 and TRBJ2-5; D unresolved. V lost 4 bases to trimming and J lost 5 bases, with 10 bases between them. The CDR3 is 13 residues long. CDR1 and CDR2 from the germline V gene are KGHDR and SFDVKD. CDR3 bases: TGTGCCACCAGTGAAGCCCTTTCGGAGACCCAGTACTTC. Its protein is CATSEALSETQYF.

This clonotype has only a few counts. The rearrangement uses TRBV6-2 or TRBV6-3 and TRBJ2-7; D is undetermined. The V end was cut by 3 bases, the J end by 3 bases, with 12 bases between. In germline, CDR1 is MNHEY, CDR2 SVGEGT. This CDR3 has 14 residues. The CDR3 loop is CASSYLVKDYEQYF. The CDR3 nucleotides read TGTGCCAGCAGTTATCTGGTAAAAGACTACGAGCAGTACTTC.

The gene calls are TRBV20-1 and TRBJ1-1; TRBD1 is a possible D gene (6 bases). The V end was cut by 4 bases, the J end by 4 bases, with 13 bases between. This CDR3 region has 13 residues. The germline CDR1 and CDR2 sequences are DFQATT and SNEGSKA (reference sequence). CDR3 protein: CSATQGKFTEAFF. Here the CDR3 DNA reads TGCAGTGCTACACAGGGAAAATTCACTGAAGCTTTCTTT.

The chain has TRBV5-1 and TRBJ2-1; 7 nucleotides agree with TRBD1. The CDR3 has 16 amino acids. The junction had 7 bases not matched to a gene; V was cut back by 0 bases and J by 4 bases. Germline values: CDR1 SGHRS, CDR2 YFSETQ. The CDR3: CASSLGTGSLYNEQFF. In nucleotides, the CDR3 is TGCGCCAGCAGCTTGGGGACAGGCTCCCTTTACAATGAGCAGTTCTTC.

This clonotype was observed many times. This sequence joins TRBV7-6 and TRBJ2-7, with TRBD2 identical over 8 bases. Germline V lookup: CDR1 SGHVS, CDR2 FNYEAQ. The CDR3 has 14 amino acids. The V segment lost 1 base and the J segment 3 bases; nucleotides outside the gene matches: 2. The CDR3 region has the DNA TGTGCCAGCAGCTTAGGCAGCGGGGGCTACGAGCAGTACTTC. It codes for CASSLGSGGYEQYF.

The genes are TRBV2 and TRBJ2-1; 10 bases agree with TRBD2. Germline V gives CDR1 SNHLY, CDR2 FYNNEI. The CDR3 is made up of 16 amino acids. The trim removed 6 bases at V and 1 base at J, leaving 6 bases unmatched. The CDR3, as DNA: TGTGCCAGCAGATATCGGACTAGCGGATCCTACAATGAGCAGTTCTTC. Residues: CASRYRTSGSYNEQFF.

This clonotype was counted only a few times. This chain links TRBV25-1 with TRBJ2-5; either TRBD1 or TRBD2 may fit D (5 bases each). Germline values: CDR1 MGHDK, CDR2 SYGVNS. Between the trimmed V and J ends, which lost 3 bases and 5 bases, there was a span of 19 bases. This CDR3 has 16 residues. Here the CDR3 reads CASSDSGQLGRETQYF. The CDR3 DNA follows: TGTGCCAGCAGTGACAGCGGACAATTAGGAAGGGAGACCCAGTACTTC.

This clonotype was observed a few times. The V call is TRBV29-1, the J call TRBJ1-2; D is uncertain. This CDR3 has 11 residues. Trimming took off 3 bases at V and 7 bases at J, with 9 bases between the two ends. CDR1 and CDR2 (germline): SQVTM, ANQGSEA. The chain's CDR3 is CSVDAGVGYTF. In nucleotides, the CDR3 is TGCAGCGTTGATGCCGGGGTTGGCTACACCTTC.

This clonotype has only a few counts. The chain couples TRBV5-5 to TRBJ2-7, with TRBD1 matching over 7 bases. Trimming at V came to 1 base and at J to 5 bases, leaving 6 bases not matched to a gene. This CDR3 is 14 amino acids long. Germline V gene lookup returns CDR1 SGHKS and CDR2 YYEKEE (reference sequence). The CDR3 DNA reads TGTGCCAGCAGCTTGCGAGGGACAGTGGACGAGCAGTACTTC. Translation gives CASSLRGTVDEQYF.

CDR3 sequence: CASSLTGTPIQYF. The CDR3, as DNA: TGTGCCAGCAGTCTCACCGGGACACCTATTCAGTACTTC. The chain links TRBV12-3 or TRBV12-4 to TRBJ2-4; TRBD1 is a possible D gene (6 bases). CDR3 length: 13 amino acids. V shed 5 bases and J shed 10 bases, with 15 bases lying between them.

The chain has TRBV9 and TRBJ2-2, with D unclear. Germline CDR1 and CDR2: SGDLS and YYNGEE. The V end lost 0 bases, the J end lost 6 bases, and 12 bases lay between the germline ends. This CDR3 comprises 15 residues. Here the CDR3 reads CASSVAGQTAGELFF. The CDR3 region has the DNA TGTGCCAGCAGCGTAGCTGGCCAGACGGCCGGGGAGCTGTTTTTT.

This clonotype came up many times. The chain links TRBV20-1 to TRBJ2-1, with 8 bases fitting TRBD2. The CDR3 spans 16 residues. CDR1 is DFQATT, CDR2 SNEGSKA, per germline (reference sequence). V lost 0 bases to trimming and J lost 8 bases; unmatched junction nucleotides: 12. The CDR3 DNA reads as TGCAGTGCTAGAGAATTGGCACTAGCGGAGAAACATGAGCAGTTCTTC. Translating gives CSARELALAEKHEQFF.

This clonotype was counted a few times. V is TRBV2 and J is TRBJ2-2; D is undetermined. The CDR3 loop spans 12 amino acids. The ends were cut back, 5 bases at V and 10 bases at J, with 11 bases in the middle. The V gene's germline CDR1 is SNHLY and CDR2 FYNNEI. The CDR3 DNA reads TGTGCCAGCAGTCCACATACGGTGGAGCTGTTTTTT. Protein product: CASSPHTVELFF.

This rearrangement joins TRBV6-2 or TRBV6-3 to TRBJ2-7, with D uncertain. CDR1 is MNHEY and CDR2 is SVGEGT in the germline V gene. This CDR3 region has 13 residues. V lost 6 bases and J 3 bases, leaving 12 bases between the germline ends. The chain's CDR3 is CASSLTNNYEQYF. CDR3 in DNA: TGTGCCAGCAGCCTCACAAACAACTACGAGCAGTACTTC.

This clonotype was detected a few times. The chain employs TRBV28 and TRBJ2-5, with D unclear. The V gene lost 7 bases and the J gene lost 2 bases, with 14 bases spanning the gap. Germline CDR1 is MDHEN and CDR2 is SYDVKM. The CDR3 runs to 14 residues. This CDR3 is CASTQPGRQETQYF. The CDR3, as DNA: TGTGCCAGCACCCAGCCGGGTAGACAAGAGACCCAGTACTTC.

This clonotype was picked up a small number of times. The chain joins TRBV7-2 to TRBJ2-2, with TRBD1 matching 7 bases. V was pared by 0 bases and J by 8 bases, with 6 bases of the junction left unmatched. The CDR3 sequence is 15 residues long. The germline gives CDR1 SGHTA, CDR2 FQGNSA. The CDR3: CASSLATQGMGELFF. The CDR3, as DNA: TGTGCCAGCAGCTTAGCGACACAGGGGATGGGGGAGCTGTTTTTT.

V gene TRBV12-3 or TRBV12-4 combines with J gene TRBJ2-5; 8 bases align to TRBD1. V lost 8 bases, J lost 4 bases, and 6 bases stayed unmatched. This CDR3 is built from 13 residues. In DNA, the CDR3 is TGTGCCAGCCGATCAGGGGGCGTAGAGACCCAGTACTTC. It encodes CASRSGGVETQYF.

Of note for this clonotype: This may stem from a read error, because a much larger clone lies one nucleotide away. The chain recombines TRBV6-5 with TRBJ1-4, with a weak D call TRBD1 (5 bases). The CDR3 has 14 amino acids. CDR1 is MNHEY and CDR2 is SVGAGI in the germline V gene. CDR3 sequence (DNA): TGTGCCAGCAGTTCAGAAGGGGCTAATGGAAAACTGTTTTTT. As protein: CASSSEGANGKLFF.